This T cell receptor beta chain comes out of a study of regulatory T cells in long-lasting Graves disease. From germline, CDR1 is SGHRS and CDR2 YFSETQ. V dropped 7 bases and J dropped 5 bases, with 13 bases sitting between them. This CDR3 has 13 residues. To make TCR beta libraries, researchers used iRepertoire HTBI primers and Arm-PCR of CDR3 regions. Via MiXCR, TCRdb re-called the multiplex PCR reads, giving one row per CDR3 protein. In the table there are around 400,000 distinct CDR3 sequences, 12% of which are singletons. Study-wide findings and caveats: Persistent patients shared some 2,500 public clonotypes among themselves. Newly diagnosed patients shared fewer, at under 1,000. Gene preferences differed: TRBV28, TRBJ1-2, TRBJ2-5 in persistent cases.

This clonotype came up a few times. Antigen unknown. Described time point: newly diagnosed GD, antithyroid drugs for less than 3 months. The TCR library was prepared using RNA isolated from PBMCs. This sample also appeared in a second study, on T cells in Graves' hyperthyroidism and ophthalmopathy. That source adds: The HTBI primer set drove a first-round RT-PCR of the TCR CDR3. A model built on 13 V-J features separated ophthalmopathy from stable hyperthyroidism.

This receptor was taken from a woman aged 18-30 years with Graves disease. Sample: peripheral blood mononuclear cells (PBMCs), taken at new diagnosis, from a patient treated with antithyroid drugs. The chain carries TRBV5-1 and TRBJ2-1; D is undetermined. The CDR3 nucleotides read TGCGCCAGCCTAAATCACGCCAACAATGAGCAGTTCTTC. It translates to CASLNHANNEQFF.